These 30 T cell receptor beta chains share one sample of origin, sequenced in a study of T cells after yellow fever vaccination. Via MiXCR, TCRdb re-called the 5' RACE reads, giving one row per CDR3 protein. The data hold 500,000 to 550,000 distinct CDR3 sequences, with 21% observed a single time. Material: PBMCs, obtained approximately 22 days after the first yellow fever vaccination. The receptors come from a man between 18 and 29 years old who received the YFV17D yellow fever vaccine.

This clonotype was recorded a few times. The rearrangement uses TRBV9 and TRBJ2-7; possibly TRBD1 for D (5 bases). V was clipped by 1 base and J by 1 base, with 9 bases between them. This CDR3 region has 14 residues. CDR1 and CDR2 (germline): SGDLS, YYNGEE. Here the CDR3 DNA reads TGTGCCAGCAGCGTAAGGGGCTTTTCCTACGAGCAGTACTTC. It translates to CASSVRGFSYEQYF. The entire variable domain, with the rest obtained from reference TRBV9 and TRBJ2-7, is as follows: DSGVTQTPKHLITATGQRVTLRCSPRSGDLSVYWYQQSLDQGLQFLIQYYNGEERAKGNILERFSAQQFPDLHSELNLSSLELGDSALYFCASSVRGFSYEQYFGPGTRLTVT.

This chain uses TRBV4-1 with TRBJ1-5; D unclear. This CDR3 comprises 16 residues. V shed 0 bases and J shed 0 bases, with 9 bases lying between them. The germline gives CDR1 MGHRA, CDR2 YSYEKL. Here the CDR3 reads CASSQDPAYSNQPQHF. CDR3 nucleotide sequence: TGCGCCAGCAGCCAAGATCCAGCCTATAGCAATCAGCCCCAGCATTTT.

This clonotype was picked up a small number of times. The gene calls are TRBV7-2 and TRBJ2-3, with 11 bases aligning to TRBD2. V was clipped by 2 bases and J by 6 bases; unmatched bases: 7. The V gene's germline CDR1 is SGHTA and CDR2 FQGNSA. The CDR3 consists of 16 residues. CDR3: CASSLRLAGTRDTQYF. The CDR3 DNA is TGTGCCAGCAGCTTAAGACTAGCGGGGACGCGGGATACGCAGTATTTT.

The J gene is TRBJ2-5, the V gene TRBV5-1; D ambiguous. CDR1 and CDR2 from the germline V gene are SGHRS and YFSETQ. The CDR3 totals 13 residues. V was pared by 2 bases and J by 5 bases, with 10 bases between. CDR3 loop: CASSFTRTETQYF. CDR3 bases: TGCGCCAGCAGCTTTACCAGGACGGAGACCCAGTACTTC.

This clonotype showed up just a few times. The chain's CDR3 is CATRKGTAFSPLHF. CDR3 bases: TGTGCCACTAGGAAGGGGACGGCTTTTTCACCCCTCCACTTT. The V and J genes are TRBV10-3 and TRBJ1-6; perhaps TRBD1 as D (5 bases). The CDR3 is made up of 14 amino acids. Germline assignment: CDR1 ENHRY and CDR2 SYGVKD. Trimming stripped 10 bases from V and 9 bases from J, with 19 bases between.

This clonotype showed up just a few times. V usage is TRBV6-5 and J usage is TRBJ2-3, with 10 bases aligning to TRBD2. V lost 0 bases and J lost 4; bases outside the gene matches: 7. The CDR3 is 17 residues long. In germline, CDR1 is MNHEY, CDR2 SVGAGI. The CDR3 DNA reads TGTGCCAGCAGTTACTCGATGGCTAGCGGGGGCTCAGATACGCAGTATTTT. It encodes CASSYSMASGGSDTQYF.

This clonotype was detected only a few times. This rearrangement joins TRBV10-1 to TRBJ1-4; D uncertain. With 3 bases removed from V and 7 bases from J, the gap between germline ends came to 3 bases. Germline V gives CDR1 WNHNN, CDR2 SYGVQD (reference sequence). The CDR3 has 11 amino acids. The CDR3 coding sequence is TGCGCCAGCAGTGACGGTGAAAAACTGTTTTTT. Amino acids: CASSDGEKLFF.

This clonotype was detected a few times. The rearrangement uses TRBV6-2 or TRBV6-3 and TRBJ2-7; no clear D gene. CDR1 is MNHEY, CDR2 SVGEGT, per germline. This CDR3 has 11 amino acids. Trimming shortened V by 6 bases and J by 6 bases, and 9 bases separated the two germline ends. The CDR3 loop is CASSDPGEQYF. The DNA for the CDR3 is TGTGCCAGCAGCGACCCTGGCGAGCAGTACTTC.

This clonotype has just a few counts. The chain links TRBV9 to TRBJ2-5; 7 bases fit TRBD2. CDR3 length equals 15 residues. With 0 bases clipped from V and 2 bases from J, the junction kept 4 bases outside the gene matches. Germline CDR1 reads SGDLS; CDR2 reads YYNGEE. The CDR3 spells CASSVGGGDQETQYF. Written as DNA, the CDR3 is TGTGCCAGCAGCGTAGGGGGGGGGGATCAAGAGACCCAGTACTTC.

This clonotype was recorded a few times. The CDR3 DNA reads TGTGCCAGCAGCCAAGAAGGGCACGAGAGGCCCTTCGAGCAGTACGTC. This codes for CASSQEGHERPFEQYV. V and J are TRBV3-1 and TRBJ2-7; no reliable D call. Germline V CDR1 and CDR2: LGHDT, YNNKEL (reference sequence). Trimming pared 0 bases from V and 6 bases from J, leaving 18 bases between. The CDR3 covers 16 residues.

This clonotype was seen a few times. The CDR3 sequence: CASSLGRADEQYF. In DNA form, the CDR3 reads TGTGCCAGCAGCTTGGGAAGGGCGGATGAGCAGTACTTC. The chain is built from TRBV7-2 and TRBJ2-7; D unclear. V was trimmed by 3 bases and J by 7 bases, leaving 13 bases between them. This CDR3 is 13 amino acids long. Germline V gives CDR1 SGHTA, CDR2 FQGNSA. The full variable domain, with the rest looked up from reference TRBV7-2 and TRBJ2-7, is GAGVSQSPSNKVTEKGKDVELRCDPISGHTALYWYRQSLGQGLEFLIYFQGNSAPDKSGLPSDRFSAERTGGSVSTLTIQRTQQEDSAVYLCASSLGRADEQYFGPGTRLTVT.

The chain has TRBV7-2 and TRBJ1-1; D uncertain. The CDR3 length is 12 residues. The V gene's germline CDR1 is SGHTA and CDR2 FQGNSA. V shed 3 bases and J shed 8 bases, with 10 bases lying between them. CDR3 nucleotide sequence: TGTGCCAGCAGCTTCCTTGCCAGGGAAGCTTTCTTT. Its translation: CASSFLAREAFF. Full variable domain (missing parts from reference TRBV7-2 and TRBJ1-1): GAGVSQSPSNKVTEKGKDVELRCDPISGHTALYWYRQSLGQGLEFLIYFQGNSAPDKSGLPSDRFSAERTGGSVSTLTIQRTQQEDSAVYLCASSFLAREAFFGQGTRLTVV.

This clonotype has just a few counts. The genes are TRBV18 and TRBJ2-5; the D gene is possibly TRBD1 (6 bases). The ends were cut back, 2 bases at V and 5 bases at J, with 12 bases in the middle. Germline V gene sequence: CDR1 KGHSH, CDR2 LQKENI. The CDR3 spans 14 residues. The DNA of the CDR3 is TGTGCCAGCTCACCAAACAGGGCGGTGGAGACCCAGTACTTC. As protein: CASSPNRAVETQYF.

This chain uses TRBV19 with TRBJ2-7; D is possibly TRBD2 (5 bases). CDR1 LNHDA and CDR2 SQIVND come from the germline V gene (reference sequence). Trimming pared 3 bases from V and 6 bases from J, leaving 12 bases between. This CDR3 has 13 residues. CDR3 loop: CASSIQGSSEQYV. Here the CDR3 DNA reads TGTGCCAGTAGTATCCAAGGGAGCAGCGAGCAGTACGTC.

This clonotype has more than one count but fewer than ten. The rearrangement links TRBV3-1 to TRBJ1-5, with TRBD1 matching over 7 bases. Trimming took 9 bases from V and 2 from J; bases not matched to a gene: 7. The CDR3 runs 14 residues. The germline V gene encodes CDR1 LGHDT and CDR2 YNNKEL (reference sequence). CDR3 DNA: TGTGCCAGGGAGGAGGGGGCCTGCAATCAGCCCCAGCATTTT. This gives the protein CAREEGACNQPQHF.

The sample holds a few counts of this clonotype. The chain recombines TRBV7-9 with TRBJ1-5, with TRBD1 as a possible D gene (5 bases). V was trimmed by 5 bases and J by 6 bases, leaving 11 bases between them. CDR3 length: 13 residues. Germline V CDR1 and CDR2: SEHNR, FQNEAQ (reference sequence). In DNA, the CDR3 is TGTGCCAGCAGCCGGGACGTCGGTCAGCCCCAGCATTTT. Encoded protein: CASSRDVGQPQHF.

The chain uses TRBV12-3 or TRBV12-4 and TRBJ1-4, with 8 positions matching TRBD1. The J segment lost 7 bases and the V segment lost 3 bases, leaving 4 bases of the junction unmatched. The CDR3 sequence is 14 residues long. CDR3 protein: CASSFRTGSEKLFF. CDR3 DNA: TGTGCCAGCAGTTTCCGGACAGGGAGTGAAAAACTGTTTTTT.

Details on this clonotype: Mismatch with germline at one junction end may stem from a read error. The chain recombines TRBV6-2 or TRBV6-3 with TRBJ2-3; TRBD2 matches 8 bases. The germline V gene encodes CDR1 MNHEY and CDR2 SVGEGT. The CDR3 extends over 14 amino acids. CDR3 DNA sequence: TGTGCCAGCAGTTACTCGACGCCAGCGGGGGTAGCGAGTTTT. Amino acids: CASSYSTPAGVASF.

The sample holds a few counts of this clonotype. The V gene is TRBV14, the J gene TRBJ2-2; no firm D call. The CDR3 is 12 residues long. The ends were cut back, 0 bases at V and 9 bases at J, with 5 bases in the middle. The germline gives CDR1 SGHDN, CDR2 FVKESK. The CDR3 is CASSQDVRELFF. The CDR3 DNA reads TGTGCCAGCAGCCAAGACGTCAGGGAGCTGTTTTTT.

This clonotype was counted between two and nine times. V and J are TRBV19 and TRBJ2-4; maybe TRBD2 (5 bases). Trimming left V 3 bases short and J 2 bases short, with 20 bases between. The CDR3 sequence is 18 residues long. Germline V gives CDR1 LNHDA, CDR2 SQIVND (reference sequence). In nucleotides, the CDR3 is TGTGCCAGTAGTATGACTGGCCCGGCGGGTGAATCCAAAAACATTCAGTACTTC. Protein: CASSMTGPAGESKNIQYF.

The chain links TRBV3-1 to TRBJ2-5, with unresolved D. Germline V CDR1 and CDR2: LGHDT, YNNKEL (reference sequence). CDR3 length: 15 residues. V was clipped by 1 base and J by 2 bases, with 11 bases between them. The CDR3 spells CASSQGLLSQETQYF. In DNA form, the CDR3 reads TGTGCCAGCAGCCAAGGCCTACTCTCACAAGAGACCCAGTACTTC.

This clonotype was found a few times. The V call is TRBV9, the J call TRBJ1-6; no firm D call. V gave up 3 bases and J gave up 6 bases, with 13 bases separating them. The V gene's germline CDR1 is SGDLS and CDR2 YYNGEE. This CDR3 has 15 residues. CDR3 region: CASSATQGSNSPLHF. The CDR3 DNA is TGTGCCAGCAGCGCGACACAAGGGAGTAATTCACCCCTCCACTTT.

The table lists this clonotype with a few counts. This chain connects TRBV12-3 or TRBV12-4 to TRBJ1-1; D may be TRBD1 (6 bases). Trimming left V 5 bases short and J 3 bases short, with 19 bases between. The CDR3 spans 16 residues. The DNA for the CDR3 is TGTGCCAGCAGTCACTGGAGGGGGAGGGGCCACACTGAAGCTTTCTTT. Translation gives CASSHWRGRGHTEAFF.

The chain is built from TRBV7-2 and TRBJ2-7, with D tentatively TRBD2 (6 bases). The germline V and J ends were trimmed by 1 base and 3 bases, with 10 bases remaining between them. The V gene's germline CDR1 is SGHTA and CDR2 FQGNSA. The CDR3 totals 14 residues. CDR3 in DNA: TGTGCCAGCAGCTTAGTCTTGGGGGGCTACGAGCAGTACGTC. Translating it yields CASSLVLGGYEQYV.

This clonotype was seen only a few times. V and J are TRBV4-1 and TRBJ2-7; D gene uncertain. There are 13 residues in the CDR3. Germline CDR1 reads MGHRA; CDR2 reads YSYEKL. The V and J ends lost 0 bases and 3 bases respectively, with 6 bases between them. The DNA for the CDR3 is TGCGCCAGCAGCCAAGATTTGTACTACGAGCAGTACGTC. Translation: CASSQDLYYEQYV.

The V gene is TRBV20-1, the J gene TRBJ1-4, with D maybe TRBD1 (6 bases). The CDR3 consists of 13 residues. Deletions cut 8 bases from V and 8 bases from J, with 18 bases between. Germline CDR1 DFQATT, CDR2 SNEGSKA (reference sequence). The CDR3: CSSSRGGGEKLFF. The DNA of the CDR3 is TGCAGTTCCTCCCGGGGAGGGGGGGAAAAACTGTTTTTT.

V is TRBV11-3 and J is TRBJ2-2, with TRBD1 identical over 10 bases. Germline V gene lookup returns CDR1 SGHNT and CDR2 YENEEA. The V segment lost 6 bases and the J segment 5 bases; nucleotides outside the gene matches: 6. The CDR3 spans 15 residues. This CDR3 is CASSSGQGMTGELFF. The CDR3 DNA follows: TGTGCCAGCAGTTCGGGACAGGGGATGACCGGGGAGCTGTTTTTT.

This clonotype has only a few counts. This chain joins TRBV5-1 and TRBJ2-5, with TRBD2 as a possible D gene (6 bases). The CDR3 is 17 residues long. The V and J ends lost 1 base and 5 bases respectively, with 21 bases between them. Germline CDR1 SGHRS, CDR2 YFSETQ. Here the CDR3 DNA reads TGCGCCAGCAGCTTGAATGGGGGGATAAGTCAACTGGAGACCCAGTACTTC. Protein product: CASSLNGGISQLETQYF.

This clonotype was detected only a few times. The CDR3 region has the DNA TGTGCCAGCAGTACACAACACAGCTACGAGCAGTACGTC. This translates into CASSTQHSYEQYV. The chain couples TRBV28 to TRBJ2-7; D gene unclear. The CDR3 is 13 amino acids. From germline, CDR1 is MDHEN and CDR2 SYDVKM. V was clipped by 5 bases and J by 3 bases, with 11 bases between them.

The V and J genes are TRBV12-3 or TRBV12-4 and TRBJ2-2, with D possibly being TRBD1 or TRBD2 (7 bases each). The CDR3 sequence is 14 residues long. V was clipped by 10 bases and J by 6 bases, with 18 bases between them. This chain's CDR3 is CANRQGGLAGELFF. The CDR3 nucleotides are TGTGCCAACAGGCAGGGGGGGCTCGCCGGGGAGCTGTTTTTT.